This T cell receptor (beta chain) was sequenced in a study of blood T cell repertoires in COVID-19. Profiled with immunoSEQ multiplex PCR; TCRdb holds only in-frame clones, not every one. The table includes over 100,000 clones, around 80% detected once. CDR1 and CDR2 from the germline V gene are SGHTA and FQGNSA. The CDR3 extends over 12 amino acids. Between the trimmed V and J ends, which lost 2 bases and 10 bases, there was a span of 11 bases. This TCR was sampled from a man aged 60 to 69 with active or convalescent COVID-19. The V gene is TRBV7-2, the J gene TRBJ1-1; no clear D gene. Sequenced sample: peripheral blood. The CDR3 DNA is TGTGCCAGCAGCTTACAGGAAGGTAGAGCTTTCTTT. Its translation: CASSLQEGRAFF.